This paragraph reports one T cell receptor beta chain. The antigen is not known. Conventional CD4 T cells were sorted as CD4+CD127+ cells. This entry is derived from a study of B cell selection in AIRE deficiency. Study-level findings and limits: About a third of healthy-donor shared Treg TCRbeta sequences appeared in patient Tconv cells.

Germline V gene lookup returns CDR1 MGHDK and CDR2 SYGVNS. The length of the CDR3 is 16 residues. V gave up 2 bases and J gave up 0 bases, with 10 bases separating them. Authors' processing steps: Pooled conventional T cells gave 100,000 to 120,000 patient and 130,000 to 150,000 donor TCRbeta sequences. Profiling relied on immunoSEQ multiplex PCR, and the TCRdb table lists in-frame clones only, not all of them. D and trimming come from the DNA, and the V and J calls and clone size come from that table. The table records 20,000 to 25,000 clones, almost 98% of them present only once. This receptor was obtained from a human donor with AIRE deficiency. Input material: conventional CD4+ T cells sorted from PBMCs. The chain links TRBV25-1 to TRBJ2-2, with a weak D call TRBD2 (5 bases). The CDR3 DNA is TGTGCCAGCAGTGAAGACGGACTTGCGAACACCGGGGAGCTGTTTTTT. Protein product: CASSEDGLANTGELFF.